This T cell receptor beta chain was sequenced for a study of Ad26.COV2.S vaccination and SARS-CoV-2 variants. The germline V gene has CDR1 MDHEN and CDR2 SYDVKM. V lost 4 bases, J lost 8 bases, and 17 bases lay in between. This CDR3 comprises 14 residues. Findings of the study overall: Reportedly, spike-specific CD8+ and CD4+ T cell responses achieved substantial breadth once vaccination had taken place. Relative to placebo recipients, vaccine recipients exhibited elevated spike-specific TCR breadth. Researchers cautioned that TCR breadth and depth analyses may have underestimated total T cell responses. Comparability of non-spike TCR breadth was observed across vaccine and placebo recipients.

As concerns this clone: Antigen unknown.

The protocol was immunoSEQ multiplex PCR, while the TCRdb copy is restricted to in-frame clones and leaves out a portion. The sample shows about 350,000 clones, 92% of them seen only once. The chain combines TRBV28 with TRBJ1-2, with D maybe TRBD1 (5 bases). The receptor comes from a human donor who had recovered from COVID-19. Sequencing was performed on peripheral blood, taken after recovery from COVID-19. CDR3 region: CASSSNPGTQGYTF. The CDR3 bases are TGTGCCAGCAGTTCTAATCCCGGGACTCAGGGCTACACCTTC.